One and the same sample provided the 24 T cell receptor beta chains below, sequenced in a study of cytomegalovirus exposure and HLA in healthy donors. Primers included in the PCR were 60 Vbeta and 13 Jbeta primers. Clones were read by immunoSEQ multiplex PCR, and TCRdb kept only the in-frame ones, dropping some. Among about 190,000 clones, 82% were seen once, and the ten largest hold roughly 0.8%. Sample: PBMCs. These receptors were obtained from a woman younger than 30 in good health and CMV-seronegative.

This chain joins TRBV5-1 and TRBJ1-2, with D perhaps TRBD1 (5 bases). Germline V gives CDR1 SGHRS, CDR2 YFSETQ. The CDR3 contains 12 residues. Trimming took 3 bases from V and 3 from J, leaving 6 bases between them. The CDR3 reads CASSSRDYGYTF. For the CDR3, the DNA is TGCGCCAGCAGCTCCAGGGACTATGGCTACACCTTC.

The chain joins TRBV6-5 to TRBJ1-2; 7 nucleotides match TRBD1. V gave up 6 bases and J gave up 4 bases; unmatched junction bases: 11. The CDR3 contains 15 residues. Germline loops: CDR1 MNHEY, CDR2 SVGAGI. The CDR3 sequence: CASSSGTAGSYGYTF. DNA for the CDR3: TGTGCCAGCAGCTCCGGGACAGCCGGCTCCTATGGCTACACCTTC.

The chain carries TRBV19 and TRBJ2-2; 15 nucleotides match TRBD2. Trimming removed 6 bases from V and 3 bases from J; junction bases left unmatched: 5. Germline values: CDR1 LNHDA, CDR2 SQIVND (reference sequence). CDR3 length: 17 residues. As DNA, the CDR3 is TGTGCCAGTAGATGGACTAGCGGGGGGGTATACACCGGGGAGCTGTTTTTT. Amino acid sequence: CASRWTSGGVYTGELFF.

The rearrangement joins TRBV7-9 to TRBJ1-2; perhaps TRBD1 as D (6 bases). V gave up 1 base and J gave up 7 bases, with 13 bases separating them. The CDR3 has 14 residues. In germline, CDR1 is SEHNR, CDR2 FQNEAQ (reference sequence). This CDR3 reads CASSLGGGIGGYTF. The CDR3 DNA is TGTGCCAGCAGCTTAGGAGGGGGTATCGGTGGCTACACCTTC.

The chain is built from TRBV15 and TRBJ2-5, with TRBD1 as a possible D gene (6 bases). From germline, CDR1 is LNHNV and CDR2 YYDKDF (reference sequence). V dropped 0 bases and J dropped 4 bases, with 12 bases sitting between them. The CDR3 is 15 residues long. The CDR3 region is CATSRDSYRAETQYF. CDR3 coding DNA: TGTGCCACCAGCAGAGATTCGTACAGGGCAGAGACCCAGTACTTC.

In this sample, this clone turned up once. CDR3 nucleotides: TGTGCCAGCAGCTTCCGGTCGGAGCAAGAGACCCAGTACTTC. This sequence encodes CASSFRSEQETQYF. The V call is TRBV7-9, the J call TRBJ2-5; D gene ambiguous. Trimming stripped 3 bases from V and 2 bases from J, with 10 bases between. CDR1 and CDR2 (germline): SEHNR, FQNEAQ (reference sequence). CDR3 length equals 14 residues.

This clone occurred once. The CDR3 nucleotides read TGTGCCAGTAGTGGTAGCACGGTTGATCAGCCCCAGCATTTT. It codes for CASSGSTVDQPQHF. V gene TRBV19 combines with J gene TRBJ1-5; D is undetermined. The germline gives CDR1 LNHDA, CDR2 SQIVND (reference sequence). This CDR3 region has 14 residues. The ends were cut back, 5 bases at V and 5 bases at J, with 13 bases in the middle.

The chain joins TRBV14 to TRBJ1-4; the match to TRBD1 covers 9 bases. The CDR3 covers 16 residues. J lost 3 bases, V lost 4 bases, and 6 bases had no gene match. Germline V gene sequence: CDR1 SGHDN, CDR2 FVKESK. In DNA, the CDR3 is TGTGCCAGCAGCCCACAGGGGGCTGTGTCTAATGAAAAACTGTTTTTT. Protein product: CASSPQGAVSNEKLFF.

The rearrangement joins TRBV7-6 to TRBJ2-1; 13 positions agree with TRBD2. The germline gives CDR1 SGHVS, CDR2 FNYEAQ. Trimming cost V 1 base and J 2 bases; bases outside gene matches: 2. The CDR3 totals 17 residues. The CDR3 nucleotides are TGTGCCAGCAGCTTAGGACTAGCGGGGGGTACCTACAATGAGCAGTTCTTC. It yields the protein CASSLGLAGGTYNEQFF.

J is TRBJ2-7 and V is TRBV5-8; tentative D call: TRBD2 (6 bases). CDR1 SGHTS and CDR2 YDEGEE come from the germline V gene. There are 14 residues in the CDR3. The V gene lost 2 bases and the J gene lost 2 bases, with 11 bases spanning the gap. As DNA, the CDR3 is TGTGCCAGCAGCTTCGGGGGAGAGGCCTACGAGCAGTACTTC. It translates to CASSFGGEAYEQYF.

DNA for the CDR3: TGCGCCAGCAGCTTGACGCCAGGGGGTTTATCCTACGAGCAGTACTTC. This codes for CASSLTPGGLSYEQYF. This chain connects TRBV5-1 to TRBJ2-7; 7 positions agree with TRBD1. CDR1 is SGHRS, CDR2 YFSETQ, per germline. The junction had 8 bases not matched to a gene; V was cut back by 1 base and J by 1 base. The length of the CDR3 is 16 residues. The full variable domain, in which reference TRBV5-1 and TRBJ2-7 provide the parts outside the CDR3, is KAGVTQTPRYLIKTRGQQVTLSCSPISGHRSVSWYQQTPGQGLQFLFEYFSETQRNKGNFPGRFSGRQFSNSRSEMNVSTLELGDSALYLCASSLTPGGLSYEQYFGPGTRLTVT.

V usage is TRBV28 and J usage is TRBJ2-3, with 14 bases that match TRBD2. The CDR3 loop spans 18 amino acids. Germline values: CDR1 MDHEN, CDR2 SYDVKM. The V gene end was trimmed by 6 bases and the J gene end by 6 bases; junction bases not matched to a gene: 14. The CDR3 region has the DNA TGTGCCAGCAGACAGGGACTAGCGGGAGCCCCCAGGGAGGATACGCAGTATTTT. It is translated as CASRQGLAGAPREDTQYF.

The genes are TRBV6-5 and TRBJ1-1; D uncertain. Germline values: CDR1 MNHEY, CDR2 SVGAGI. The CDR3 is 13 residues long. Trimming stripped 0 bases from V and 11 bases from J, with 13 bases between. The CDR3: CASSYSGYDAAFF. As DNA, the CDR3 is TGTGCCAGCAGTTACTCGGGCTACGACGCTGCTTTCTTT.

The V gene is TRBV30, the J gene TRBJ2-7; D is unresolved. Germline V gene lookup returns CDR1 GTSNPN and CDR2 SVGIG (reference sequence). Trimming stripped 5 bases from V and 0 bases from J, with 8 bases between. The CDR3 has 12 amino acids. In DNA, the CDR3 is TGTGCCTGGTCTTTTAGCTCCTACGAGCAGTACTTC. Translated: CAWSFSSYEQYF.

The chain joins TRBV10-2 to TRBJ2-7; D is unresolved. The CDR3 extends over 12 amino acids. The V and J ends lost 2 bases and 5 bases respectively, with 7 bases between them. Germline V gene sequence: CDR1 WSHSY, CDR2 SAAADI. The CDR3 spells CASSETVDEQYF. DNA for the CDR3: TGCGCCAGCAGTGAGACAGTCGACGAGCAGTACTTC.

The V gene is TRBV2, the J gene TRBJ2-1, with D maybe TRBD1 (5 bases). V gave up 8 bases and J gave up 0 bases, with 5 bases separating them. The CDR3 sequence is 12 residues long. The germline CDR1 and CDR2 sequences are SNHLY and FYNNEI. CDR3 residues: CASDSSYNEQFF. The CDR3 DNA follows: TGTGCCAGCGACAGCTCCTACAATGAGCAGTTCTTC. The complete variable domain, with remaining parts taken from reference TRBV2 and TRBJ2-1, reads EPEVTQTPSHQVTQMGQEVILRCVPISNHLYFYWYRQILGQKVEFLVSFYNNEISEKSEIFDDQFSVERPDGSNFTLKIRSTKLEDSAMYFCASDSSYNEQFFGPGTRLTVL.

The sample holds one count of this clone. V is TRBV30 and J is TRBJ1-2; TRBD1 matches 9 bases. CDR1 and CDR2 from the germline V gene are GTSNPN and SVGIG (reference sequence). V was pared by 0 bases and J by 8 bases, with 10 bases of the junction left unmatched. This CDR3 spans 15 amino acids. CDR3 nucleotides: TGTGCCTGGAGTGTAGGGACAGGGCACCGCTGGGGCTACACCTTC. Its translation: CAWSVGTGHRWGYTF.

This clone was seen more than once but under ten times. The rearrangement links TRBV19 to TRBJ2-4; tentative D call: TRBD1 (5 bases). The germline V gene has CDR1 LNHDA and CDR2 SQIVND (reference sequence). V was trimmed by 0 bases and J by 3 bases, leaving 12 bases between them. This CDR3 region has 16 residues. The CDR3 DNA sequence: TGTGCCAGTAGTATAGACAGGGATGGGGACAAAAACATTCAGTACTTC. Translating it yields CASSIDRDGDKNIQYF.

The table lists this clone with a count of one. The chain is built from TRBV5-1 and TRBJ2-1, with D perhaps TRBD2 (6 bases). This CDR3 is built from 16 residues. V lost 0 bases, J lost 0 bases, and 10 bases lay in between. The germline V gene has CDR1 SGHRS and CDR2 YFSETQ. DNA for the CDR3: TGCGCCAGCAGCTTGGACGGGGGAATCTCCTACAATGAGCAGTTCTTC. This encodes CASSLDGGISYNEQFF.

This chain connects TRBV18 to TRBJ1-2, with 7 bases lining up with TRBD1. V gave up 6 bases and J gave up 7 bases; unmatched junction bases: 14. Germline V lookup: CDR1 KGHSH, CDR2 LQKENI. The CDR3 is made up of 15 amino acids. DNA of the CDR3: TGTGCCAGCTCCAACCAGGAGGACAGGTTTGCTGGCTACACCTTC. This sequence encodes CASSNQEDRFAGYTF.

This clone was recorded only once. The J gene is TRBJ2-7, the V gene TRBV9; D is possibly TRBD2 (6 bases). The V and J ends lost 2 bases and 2 bases respectively, with 20 bases between them. CDR3 length: 17 amino acids. From germline, CDR1 is SGDLS and CDR2 YYNGEE. CDR3 in DNA: TGTGCCAGCAGCGTCCAACCGAAGGCGGAGGGCACCTACGAGCAGTACTTC. Protein: CASSVQPKAEGTYEQYF.

The genes are TRBV7-8 and TRBJ2-1; 11 bases map to TRBD2. CDR1 and CDR2 (germline): SGHVS, FQNEAQ. The junction had 17 bases not matched to a gene; V was cut back by 5 bases and J by 8 bases. This CDR3 spans 18 amino acids. The CDR3 spells CASSPTSPLAGGGHEQFF. The DNA of the CDR3 is TGTGCCAGCAGCCCAACATCCCCGCTAGCGGGGGGCGGCCATGAGCAGTTCTTC.

This chain links TRBV7-3 with TRBJ2-7; TRBD2 matches 11 bases. There are 14 residues in the CDR3. Germline trimming cut 5 bases from V and 11 bases from J; bases unmatched to any gene: 11. Germline values: CDR1 SGHTA, CDR2 FQGTGA. In DNA, the CDR3 is TGTGCCAGCAGCCCAGAGGGGACTAGCGGAAAAAAGTACTTC. The encoded protein is CASSPEGTSGKKYF. Variable domain in full (rest from reference TRBV7-3 and TRBJ2-7): GAGVSQTPSNKVTEKGKYVELRCDPISGHTALYWYRQSLGQGPEFLIYFQGTGAADDSGLPNDRFFAVRPEGSVSTLKIQRTERGDSAVYLCASSPEGTSGKKYFGPGTRLTVT.

The rearrangement joins TRBV25-1 to TRBJ1-1; no firm D call. CDR3 length: 14 residues. Trimming took 3 bases from V and 6 from J, leaving 14 bases between them. CDR1 is MGHDK, CDR2 SYGVNS, per germline. CDR3 sequence: CASSDREDLSEAFF. CDR3 in DNA: TGTGCCAGCAGTGATAGGGAGGATTTGTCTGAAGCTTTCTTT. The entire variable domain, with the rest obtained from reference TRBV25-1 and TRBJ1-1, is as follows: EADIYQTPRYLVIGTGKKITLECSQTMGHDKMYWYQQDPGMELHLIHYSYGVNSTEKGDLSSESTVSRIRTEHFPLTLESARPSHTSQYLCASSDREDLSEAFFGQGTRLTVV.